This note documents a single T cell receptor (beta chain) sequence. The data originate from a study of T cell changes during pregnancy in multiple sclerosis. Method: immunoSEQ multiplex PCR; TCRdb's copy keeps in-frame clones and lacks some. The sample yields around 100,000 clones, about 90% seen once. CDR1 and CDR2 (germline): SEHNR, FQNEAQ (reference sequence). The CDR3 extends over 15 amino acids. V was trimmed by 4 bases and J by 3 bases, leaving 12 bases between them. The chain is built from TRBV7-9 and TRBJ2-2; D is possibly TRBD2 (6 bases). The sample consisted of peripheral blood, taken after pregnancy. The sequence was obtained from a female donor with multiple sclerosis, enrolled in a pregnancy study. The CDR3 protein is CASSSVGGDTGELFF. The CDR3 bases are TGTGCCAGCAGCTCGGTCGGCGGGGACACCGGGGAGCTGTTTTTT. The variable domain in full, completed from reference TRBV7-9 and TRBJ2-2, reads DTGVSQNPRHKITKRGQNVTFRCDPISEHNRLYWYRQTLGQGPEFLTYFQNEAQLEKSRLLSDRFSAERPKGSFSTLEIQRTEQGDSAMYLCASSSVGGDTGELFFGEGSRLTVL.